Here is one T cell receptor beta chain with its context. This sample stems from a study of blood T cell repertoires in COVID-19. Profiling relied on immunoSEQ multiplex PCR, and the TCRdb table lists in-frame clones only, not all of them. In the table there are approximately 210,000 clones, around four fifths of which are singletons. The V segment lost 2 bases and the J segment 0 bases; nucleotides outside the gene matches: 4. The V gene's germline CDR1 is WNHNN and CDR2 SYGVQD (reference sequence). The CDR3 consists of 16 residues. The sample comprised peripheral blood. This sequence originates from a woman aged 70-85 years with active or convalescent COVID-19. The rearrangement joins TRBV10-1 to TRBJ2-3; 8 positions match TRBD2. The CDR3 reads CASSETSGTSTDTQYF. As DNA, the CDR3 is TGCGCCAGCAGTGAGACTAGCGGAACCAGCACAGATACGCAGTATTTT.